This TCR beta chain came from a study of OX40 agonist ivuxolimab in advanced cancers. Study information: Participants averaged about 60 years of age (range about 23 to 80) and were over 75% male.

This CDR3 has 13 residues. Germline CDR1 and CDR2: LNHDA and SQIVND (reference sequence). Profiling relied on immunoSEQ multiplex PCR, and the TCRdb table lists in-frame clones only, not all of them. This table holds under 70,000 clones, more than 80% found once. Notes on this clone: Its antigen is unidentified.

General study findings and limits: CD4+ and CD8+ T cells in blood underwent clonal expansion by week 6 at 0.1 to 3.0 mg/kg. Compared with others, partial responders at 0.1-3.0 mg/kg displayed clonal expansion among the lowest. Compared with CD4+, CD8+ T cells on average had more expanded clones.

This sequence joins TRBV19 and TRBJ2-5; D ambiguous. The closer fit of TRBJ2-7 to the DNA end suggests the J call may be wrong. This receptor was taken from an adult with an advanced solid tumor such as melanoma, head and neck, liver or kidney cancer. This specimen consisted of CD4+ or CD8+ T cells sorted from blood, obtained in a trial of the OX40 agonist ivuxolimab. The CDR3, as DNA: TGTGCCAGTAGCTCCACGGAGTACTACGAGCAGTACTTC. It translates to CASSSTEYYEQYF.